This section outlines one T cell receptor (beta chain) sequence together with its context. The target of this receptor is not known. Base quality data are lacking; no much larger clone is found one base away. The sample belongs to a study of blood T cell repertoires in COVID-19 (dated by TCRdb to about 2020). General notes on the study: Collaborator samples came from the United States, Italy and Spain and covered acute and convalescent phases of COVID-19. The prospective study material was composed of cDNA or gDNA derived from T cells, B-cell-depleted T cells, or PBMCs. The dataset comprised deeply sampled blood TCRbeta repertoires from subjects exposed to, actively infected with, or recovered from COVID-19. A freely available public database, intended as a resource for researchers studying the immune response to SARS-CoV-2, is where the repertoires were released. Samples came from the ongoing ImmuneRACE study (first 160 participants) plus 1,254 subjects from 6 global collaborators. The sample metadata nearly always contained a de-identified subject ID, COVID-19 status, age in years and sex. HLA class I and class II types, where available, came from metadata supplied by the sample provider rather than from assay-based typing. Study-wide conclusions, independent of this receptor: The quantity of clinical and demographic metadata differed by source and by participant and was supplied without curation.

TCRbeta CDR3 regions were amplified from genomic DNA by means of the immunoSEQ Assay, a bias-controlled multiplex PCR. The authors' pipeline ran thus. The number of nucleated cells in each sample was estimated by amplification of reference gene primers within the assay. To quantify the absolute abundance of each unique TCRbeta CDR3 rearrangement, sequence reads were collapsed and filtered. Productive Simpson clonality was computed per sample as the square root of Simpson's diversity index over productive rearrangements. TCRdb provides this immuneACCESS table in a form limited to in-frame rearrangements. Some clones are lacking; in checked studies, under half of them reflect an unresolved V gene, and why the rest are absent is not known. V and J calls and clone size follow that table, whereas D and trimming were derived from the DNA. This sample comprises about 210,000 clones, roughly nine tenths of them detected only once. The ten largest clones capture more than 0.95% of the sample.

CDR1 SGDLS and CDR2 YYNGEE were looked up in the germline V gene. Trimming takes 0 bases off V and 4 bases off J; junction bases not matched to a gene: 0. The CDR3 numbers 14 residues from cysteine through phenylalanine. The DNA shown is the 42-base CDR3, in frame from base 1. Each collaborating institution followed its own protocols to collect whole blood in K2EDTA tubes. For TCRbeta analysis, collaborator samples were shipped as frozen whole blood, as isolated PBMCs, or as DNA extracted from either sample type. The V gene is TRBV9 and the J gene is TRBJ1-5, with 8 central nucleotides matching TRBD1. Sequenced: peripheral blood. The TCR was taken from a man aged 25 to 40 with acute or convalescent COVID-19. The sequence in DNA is TGTGCCAGCAGCGTAGGGACAGGGAATCAGCCCCAGCATTTT. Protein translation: CASSVGTGNQPQHF.